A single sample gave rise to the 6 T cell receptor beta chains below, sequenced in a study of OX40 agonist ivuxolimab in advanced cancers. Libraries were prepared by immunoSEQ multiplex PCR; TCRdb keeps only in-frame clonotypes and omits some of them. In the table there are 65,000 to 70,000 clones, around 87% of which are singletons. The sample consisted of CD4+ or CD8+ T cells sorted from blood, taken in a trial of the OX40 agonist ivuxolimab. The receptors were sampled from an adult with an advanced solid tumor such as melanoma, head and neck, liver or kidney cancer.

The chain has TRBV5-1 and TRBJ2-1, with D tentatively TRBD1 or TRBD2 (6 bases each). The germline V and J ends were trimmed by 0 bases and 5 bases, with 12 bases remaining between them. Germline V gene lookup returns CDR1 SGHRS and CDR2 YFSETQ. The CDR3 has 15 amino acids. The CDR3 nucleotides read TGCGCCAGCAGCTTGGAACAGGGCGGGGACAATGAGCAGTTCTTC. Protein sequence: CASSLEQGGDNEQFF. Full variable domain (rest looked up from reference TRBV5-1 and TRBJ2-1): KAGVTQTPRYLIKTRGQQVTLSCSPISGHRSVSWYQQTPGQGLQFLFEYFSETQRNKGNFPGRFSGRQFSNSRSEMNVSTLELGDSALYLCASSLEQGGDNEQFFGPGTRLTVL.

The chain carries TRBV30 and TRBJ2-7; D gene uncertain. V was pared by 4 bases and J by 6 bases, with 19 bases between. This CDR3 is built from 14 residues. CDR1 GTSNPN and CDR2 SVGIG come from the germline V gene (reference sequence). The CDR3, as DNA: TGTGCCTGGAAAGAAACGAATCTCGTCGGCGAGCAGTACTTC. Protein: CAWKETNLVGEQYF.

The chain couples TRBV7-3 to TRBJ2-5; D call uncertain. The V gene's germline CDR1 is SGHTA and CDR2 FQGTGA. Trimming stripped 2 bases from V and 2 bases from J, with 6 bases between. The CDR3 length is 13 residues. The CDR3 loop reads CASSLDPQETQYF. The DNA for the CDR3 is TGTGCCAGCAGCTTAGACCCGCAAGAGACCCAGTACTTC. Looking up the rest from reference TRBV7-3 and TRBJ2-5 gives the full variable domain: GAGVSQTPSNKVTEKGKYVELRCDPISGHTALYWYRQSLGQGPEFLIYFQGTGAADDSGLPNDRFFAVRPEGSVSTLKIQRTERGDSAVYLCASSLDPQETQYFGPGTRLLVL.

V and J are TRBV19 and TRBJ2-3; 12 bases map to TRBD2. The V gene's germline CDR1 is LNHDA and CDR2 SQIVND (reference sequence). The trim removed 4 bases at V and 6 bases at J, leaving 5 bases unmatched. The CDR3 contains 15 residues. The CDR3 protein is CASSNRLAGEDTQYF. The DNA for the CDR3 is TGTGCCAGTAGTAACAGACTAGCGGGGGAGGATACGCAGTATTTT. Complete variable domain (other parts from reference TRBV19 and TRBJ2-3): DGGITQSPKYLFRKEGQNVTLSCEQNLNHDAMYWYRQDPGQGLRLIYYSQIVNDFQKGDIAEGYSVSREKKESFPLTVTSAQKNPTAFYLCASSNRLAGEDTQYFGPGTRLTVL.

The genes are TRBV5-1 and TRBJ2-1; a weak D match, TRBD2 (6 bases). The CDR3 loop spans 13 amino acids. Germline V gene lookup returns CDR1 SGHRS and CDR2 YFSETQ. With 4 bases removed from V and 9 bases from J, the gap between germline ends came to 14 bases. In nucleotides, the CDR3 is TGCGCCAGCAGCCGGGACTTTGCGATTGAGCAGTTCTTC. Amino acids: CASSRDFAIEQFF.

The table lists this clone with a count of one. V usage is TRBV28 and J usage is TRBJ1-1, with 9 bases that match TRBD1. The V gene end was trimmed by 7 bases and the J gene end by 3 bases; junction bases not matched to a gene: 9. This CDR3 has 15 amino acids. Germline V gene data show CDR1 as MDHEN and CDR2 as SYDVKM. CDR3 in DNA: TGTGCCAGCACTCCTATATGGACAGGGGACACTGAAGCTTTCTTT. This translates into CASTPIWTGDTEAFF.